These T cell receptor beta chains were read from a single sample in a study of T-cell memory formation after mild COVID-19. TCRdb re-derived calls from the 5' RACE reads in MiXCR, one entry per CDR3 protein. The profile shows 200,000 to 250,000 distinct CDR3 sequences, 9.5% of them singletons. Sequencing used PBMCs or a T cell subset sorted from them (not recorded which). Receptor source: a man between 18 and 29 years old who had mild COVID-19 (a few samples of this study predate the infection). Cell type and time point are not known. CDR3s include the opening cysteine and the closing phenylalanine or tryptophan. D genes are given only for firm matches. Clone size, where shown, is once, few, many, or a class for clones that have expanded.

>15|TRBJ1-1|TRBV5-1|.|.
CASSLEGIGNTEAFF
TGCGCCAGCAGCTTGGAGGGGATTGGGAACACTGAAGCTTTCTTT
>15|TRBJ2-5|TRBV7-3|few|TRBD1
CASSPTGGEKETQYF
TGTGCCAGCAGCCCGACAGGGGGCGAAAAAGAGACCCAGTACTTC
>11|TRBJ2-1|TRBV5-1|many|.
CASRQGNEQFF
TGCGCCAGCAGACAGGGCAATGAGCAGTTCTTC
>12|TRBJ2-5|TRBV2|few|.
CASSPSEETQYF
TGTGCCAGCAGTCCCTCCGAAGAGACCCAGTACTTC
>15|TRBJ2-3|TRBV7-3|.|TRBD1
CASSLRDRATDTQYF
TGTGCCAGCAGCTTAAGGGACAGGGCCACAGATACGCAGTATTTT
>14|TRBJ1-1|TRBV12-3/TRBV12-4|few|.
CASIWGLENTEAFF
TGTGCCAGCATCTGGGGGCTCGAGAACACTGAAGCTTTCTTT
>14|TRBJ1-2|TRBV5-5|few|.
CASSSGQLGNGYTF
TGTGCCAGCAGCTCCGGACAGCTAGGGAATGGCTACACCTTC
>14|TRBJ2-2|TRBV7-8|few|TRBD1
CASSRQGNTGELFF
TGTGCCAGCAGTCGACAGGGGAACACCGGGGAGCTGTTTTTT
>13|TRBJ2-2|TRBV20-1|.|.
CSAPRQRTGELFF
TGCAGTGCACCACGACAGCGCACCGGGGAGCTGTTTTTT
>13|TRBJ1-2|TRBV5-6|few|TRBD1
CASSLRQGWGYTF
TGTGCCAGCAGCTTACGACAGGGTTGGGGCTACACCTTC
>15|TRBJ2-1|TRBV12-3/TRBV12-4|.|.
CASSLGLALNNEQFF
TGTGCCAGCAGTTTAGGCCTAGCGCTCAACAATGAGCAGTTCTTC
>14|TRBJ1-2|TRBV20-1|few|.
CSALRRGPAYGYTF
TGCAGTGCTCTCCGTCGGGGCCCCGCTTATGGCTACACCTTC
>13|TRBJ2-1|TRBV6-4|.|.
CASSTTPYNEQFF
TGTGCCAGCTCGACTACCCCCTACAATGAGCAGTTCTTC
>15|TRBJ2-7|TRBV19|.|.
CASRKDRDRPYEQYF
TGTGCCAGTAGGAAGGACCGGGACCGTCCCTACGAGCAGTACTTC
>17|TRBJ2-2|TRBV6-6|.|.
CASSRSGTGKFVGELFF
TGTGCCAGCAGCCGATCCGGGACCGGGAAGTTTGTCGGGGAGCTGTTTTTT
>15|TRBJ1-3|TRBV5-6|few|.
CASSLRRSSGNTIYF
TGTGCCAGCAGCTTGAGGCGGAGCTCTGGAAACACCATATATTTT
>14|TRBJ2-7|TRBV10-3|few|.
CAISRDGSSHEQYF
TGTGCCATCTCCAGGGACGGCTCATCCCACGAGCAGTACTTC
>14|TRBJ1-4|TRBV4-1|.|.
CASSQLGSPEKLFF
TGCGCCAGCAGCCAACTGGGTTCTCCCGAAAAACTGTTTTTT
>15|TRBJ2-3|TRBV9|few|.
CASSGGGFSTDTQYF
TGTGCCAGCAGCGGGGGGGGCTTCAGCACAGATACGCAGTATTTT
>12|TRBJ1-1|TRBV10-3|few|.
CAISELGYESFF
TGTGCCATCAGTGAGTTGGGGTACGAATCTTTCTTT
>14|TRBJ1-4|TRBV7-9|many|.
CASSRLGVGEKLFF
TGTGCCAGCAGCCGCCTAGGGGTTGGGGAAAAACTGTTTTTT
>17|TRBJ1-2|TRBV2|.|.
CASTPQAHAGLRSGYTF
TGTGCCAGCACCCCCCAAGCCCACGCCGGGTTAAGGTCGGGCTACACCTTC
>17|TRBJ2-6|TRBV6-5|.|TRBD1
CASSFRDSHSGANVLTF
TGTGCCAGCAGTTTCCGGGACAGCCACTCTGGGGCCAACGTCCTGACTTTC